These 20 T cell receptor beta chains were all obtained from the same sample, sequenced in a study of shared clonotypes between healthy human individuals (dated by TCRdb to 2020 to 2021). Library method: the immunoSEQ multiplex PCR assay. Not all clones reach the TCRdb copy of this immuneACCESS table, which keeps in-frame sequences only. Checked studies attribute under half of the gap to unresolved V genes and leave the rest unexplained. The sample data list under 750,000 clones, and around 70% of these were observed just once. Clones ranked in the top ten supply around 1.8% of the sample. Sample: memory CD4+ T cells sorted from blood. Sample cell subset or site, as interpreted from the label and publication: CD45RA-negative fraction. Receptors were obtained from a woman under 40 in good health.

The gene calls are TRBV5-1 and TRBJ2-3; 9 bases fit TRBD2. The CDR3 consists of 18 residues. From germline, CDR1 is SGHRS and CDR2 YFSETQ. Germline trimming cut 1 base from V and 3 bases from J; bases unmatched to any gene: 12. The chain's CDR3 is CASSLSLSSGSATDTQYF. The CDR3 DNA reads TGCGCCAGCAGCTTGTCGTTGAGTAGCGGGAGTGCTACAGATACGCAGTATTTT.

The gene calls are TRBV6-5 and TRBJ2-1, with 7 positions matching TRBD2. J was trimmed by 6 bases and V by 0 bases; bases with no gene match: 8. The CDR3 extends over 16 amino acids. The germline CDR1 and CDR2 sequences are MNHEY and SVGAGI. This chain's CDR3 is CASSYSRPSGSNEQFF. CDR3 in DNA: TGTGCCAGCAGTTACTCGCGTCCTAGCGGAAGCAATGAGCAGTTCTTC.

The DNA of the CDR3 is TGTGCCAGTAGAAAAACAGTGGTAGAGGAGACCCAGTACTTC. The encoded protein is CASRKTVVEETQYF. The gene calls are TRBV19 and TRBJ2-5; D is unresolved. The germline CDR1 and CDR2 sequences are LNHDA and SQIVND (reference sequence). The CDR3 is 14 residues long. Trimming left V 6 bases short and J 5 bases short, with 16 bases between.

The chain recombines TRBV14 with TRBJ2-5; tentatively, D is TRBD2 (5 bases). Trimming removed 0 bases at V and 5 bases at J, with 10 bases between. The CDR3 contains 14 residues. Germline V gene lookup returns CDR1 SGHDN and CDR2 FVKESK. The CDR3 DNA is TGTGCCAGCAGCCAAGATCTTACGGGGGAGACCCAGTACTTC. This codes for CASSQDLTGETQYF.

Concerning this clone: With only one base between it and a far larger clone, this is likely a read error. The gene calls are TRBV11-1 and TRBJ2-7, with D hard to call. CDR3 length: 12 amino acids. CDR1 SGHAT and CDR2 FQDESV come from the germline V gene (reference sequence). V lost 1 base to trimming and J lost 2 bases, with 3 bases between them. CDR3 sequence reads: CASSLDPYEQYF. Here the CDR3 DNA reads TGTGCCAGCAGCTTAGATCCCTACGAGCAGTACTTC.

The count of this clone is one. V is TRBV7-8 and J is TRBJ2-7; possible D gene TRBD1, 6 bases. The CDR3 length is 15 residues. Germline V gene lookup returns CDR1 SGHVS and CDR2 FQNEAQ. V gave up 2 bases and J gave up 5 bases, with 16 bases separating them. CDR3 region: CASSLRGSSPHEQYF. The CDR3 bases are TGTGCCAGCAGCTTAAGGGGGTCTAGTCCCCACGAGCAGTACTTC.

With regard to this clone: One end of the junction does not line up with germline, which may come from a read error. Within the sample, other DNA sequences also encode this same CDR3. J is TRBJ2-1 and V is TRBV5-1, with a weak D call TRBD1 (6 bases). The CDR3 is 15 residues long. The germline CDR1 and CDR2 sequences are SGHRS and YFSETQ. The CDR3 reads CASSLDSGSYNEQFF. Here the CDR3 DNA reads TGCGCCAGCAGTTTGGACAGTGGCTCCTACAATGAGCAGTTCTTC.

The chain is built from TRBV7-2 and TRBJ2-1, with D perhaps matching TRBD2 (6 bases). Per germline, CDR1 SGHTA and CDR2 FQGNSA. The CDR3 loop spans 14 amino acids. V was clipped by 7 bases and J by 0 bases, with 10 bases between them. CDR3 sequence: CASKTRASYNEQFF. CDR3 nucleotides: TGTGCCAGCAAGACTAGAGCCTCCTACAATGAGCAGTTCTTC.

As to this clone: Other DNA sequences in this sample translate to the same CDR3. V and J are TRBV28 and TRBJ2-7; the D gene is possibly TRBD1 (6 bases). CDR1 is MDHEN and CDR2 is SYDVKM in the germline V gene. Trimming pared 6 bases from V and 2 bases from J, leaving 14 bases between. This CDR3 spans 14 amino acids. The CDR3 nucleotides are TGTGCCAGCAGCTCCGGGACACTTACCTACGAGCAGTACTTC. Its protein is CASSSGTLTYEQYF. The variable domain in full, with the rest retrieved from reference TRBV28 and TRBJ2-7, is DVKVTQSSRYLVKRTGEKVFLECVQDMDHENMFWYRQDPGLGLRLIYFSYDVKMKEKGDIPEGYSVSREKKERFSLILESASTNQTSMYLCASSSGTLTYEQYFGPGTRLTVT.

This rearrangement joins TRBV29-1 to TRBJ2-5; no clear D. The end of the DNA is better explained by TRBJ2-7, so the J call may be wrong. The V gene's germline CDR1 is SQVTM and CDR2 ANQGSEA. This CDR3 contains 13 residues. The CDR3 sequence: CSVEDTVTYEQYF. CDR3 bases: TGCAGCGTTGAAGACACAGTGACCTACGAGCAGTACTTC.

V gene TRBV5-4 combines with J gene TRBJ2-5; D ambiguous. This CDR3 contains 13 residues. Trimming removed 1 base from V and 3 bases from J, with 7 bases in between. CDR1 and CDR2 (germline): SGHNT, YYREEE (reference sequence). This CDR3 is CASSLKLKETQYF. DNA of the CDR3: TGTGCCAGCAGCTTGAAACTGAAAGAGACCCAGTACTTC.

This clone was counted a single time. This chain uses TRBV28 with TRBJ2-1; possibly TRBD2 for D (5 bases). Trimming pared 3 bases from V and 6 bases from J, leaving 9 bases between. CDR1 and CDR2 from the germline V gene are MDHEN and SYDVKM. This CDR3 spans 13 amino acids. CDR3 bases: TGTGCCAGCAGTTTGTCGACTATCAATGAGCAGTTCTTC. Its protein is CASSLSTINEQFF.

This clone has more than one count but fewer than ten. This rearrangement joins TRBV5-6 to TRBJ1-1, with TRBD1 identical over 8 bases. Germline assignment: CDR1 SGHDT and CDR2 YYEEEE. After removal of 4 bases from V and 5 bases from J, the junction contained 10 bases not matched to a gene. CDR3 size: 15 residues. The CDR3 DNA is TGTGCCAGCAGCGCACGACAGGGGCTGACGACTGAAGCTTTCTTT. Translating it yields CASSARQGLTTEAFF.

CDR3: CASSSSGGRAGRSIQYF. For the CDR3, the DNA is TGTGCCAGCAGCAGCAGTGGCGGGAGGGCTGGACGAAGCATTCAGTACTTC. The chain carries TRBV11-3 and TRBJ2-4; 9 bases are shared with TRBD2. Germline V gene lookup returns CDR1 SGHNT and CDR2 YENEEA. With 5 bases clipped from V and 9 bases from J, the junction kept 17 bases outside the gene matches. This CDR3 has 17 residues. Variable domain in full (rest from reference TRBV11-3 and TRBJ2-4): EAGVVQSPRYKIIEKKQPVAFWCNPISGHNTLYWYLQNLGQGPELLIRYENEEAVDDSQLPKDRFSAERLKGVDSTLKIQPAELGDSAVYLCASSSSGGRAGRSIQYFGAGTRLSVL.

CDR3 sequence: CASSLGYEGVEQFF. The CDR3 DNA reads as TGTGCCAGCAGCTTAGGGTATGAGGGAGTTGAGCAGTTCTTC. J is TRBJ2-1 and V is TRBV7-9; D is possibly TRBD2 (5 bases). The V gene lost 1 base and the J gene lost 9 bases, with 13 bases spanning the gap. This CDR3 region has 14 residues. Germline loops: CDR1 SEHNR, CDR2 FQNEAQ (reference sequence).

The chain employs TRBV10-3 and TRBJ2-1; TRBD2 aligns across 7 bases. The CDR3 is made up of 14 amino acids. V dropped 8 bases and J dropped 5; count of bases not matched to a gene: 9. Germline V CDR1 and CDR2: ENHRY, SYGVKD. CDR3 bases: TGTGCCATCGGGAGGGAGAAGTTCGACAATGAGCAGTTCTTC. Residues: CAIGREKFDNEQFF.

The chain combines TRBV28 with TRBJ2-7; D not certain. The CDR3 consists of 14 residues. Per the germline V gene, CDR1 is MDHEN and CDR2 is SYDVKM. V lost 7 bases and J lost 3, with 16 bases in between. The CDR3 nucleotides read TGTGCCAGCACCTTAGGAAATGGGATCTACGAGCAGTACTTC. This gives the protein CASTLGNGIYEQYF.

In DNA, the CDR3 is TGTGCCAGTAGTATAGGAGGCCTCGGGGGACCCCAGCATTTT. Translating gives CASSIGGLGGPQHF. V usage is TRBV19 and J usage is TRBJ1-5, with a possible D match to TRBD1 (5 bases). The CDR3 is 14 amino acids. Trimming cost V 1 base and J 10 bases, with 14 bases left between them. Germline V lookup: CDR1 LNHDA, CDR2 SQIVND (reference sequence).

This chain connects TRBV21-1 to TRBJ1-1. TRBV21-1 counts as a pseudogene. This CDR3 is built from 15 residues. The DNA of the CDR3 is TGTGCCAGCACGGGGACCGGGACCGGCAGTGGTGAAGCTTTCTTT. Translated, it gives CASTGTGTGSGEAFF.

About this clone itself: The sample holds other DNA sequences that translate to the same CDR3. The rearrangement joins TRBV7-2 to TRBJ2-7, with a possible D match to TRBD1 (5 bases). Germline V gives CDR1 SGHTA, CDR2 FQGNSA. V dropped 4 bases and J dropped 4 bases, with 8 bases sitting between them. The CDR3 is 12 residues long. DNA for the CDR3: TGTGCCAGCAGCTCTCAGGGTTACGAGCAGTACTTC. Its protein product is CASSSQGYEQYF.